This T cell receptor (beta chain) was recorded in a study of T cells after yellow fever vaccination. Findings of the study overall: Most primary-vaccination clones reappeared after the booster (about 95% CD4, approximately 88% CD8).

This clonotype turned up a few times. The antigen is undetermined. TCRdb reprocessed the 5' RACE reads via MiXCR and lists one record per CDR3 protein. The table shows almost 600,000 distinct CDR3 sequences, with 13% occurring only once. The source is a man aged 25-40 years who received the YFV17D yellow fever vaccine. The specimen comprised PBMCs, sampled on the day of the yellow fever booster vaccination.

CDR3 amino acids: CASSLAAGTGGYNEQFF. DNA for the CDR3: TGTGCCAGCAGCCTCGCCGCCGGGACAGGGGGTTACAATGAGCAGTTCTTC. This rearrangement joins TRBV7-2 to TRBJ2-1, with 11 nucleotides matching TRBD1. In germline, CDR1 is SGHTA, CDR2 FQGNSA. Unmatched junction bases numbered 10, after V lost 5 bases and J lost 4 bases. The CDR3 consists of 17 residues.